The 27 T cell receptor beta chains in this list originate from one sample, sequenced in a study of T-cell reconstitution after alpha-beta-depleted transplantation in children. Molecular barcoding with unique molecular identifiers was used for the TCRbeta library. In TCRdb, the PCR reads were re-called with MiXCR into one record per CDR3 protein. The table has a few hundred thousand distinct CDR3 sequences, around 27% seen once. Here the sequenced sample was PBMCs, taken before TCRalphabeta/CD19-depleted stem cell transplant. These receptors all stem from a boy in the first two years of life with Wiskott-Aldrich syndrome, due to receive a stem cell transplant.

This clonotype was seen a few times. J is TRBJ2-4 and V is TRBV5-1, with D tentatively TRBD1 (7 bases). The germline CDR1 and CDR2 sequences are SGHRS and YFSETQ. The length of the CDR3 is 14 residues. Trimming took off 4 bases at V and 1 base at J, with 9 bases between the two ends. The CDR3: CASSAGQAKNIQYF. CDR3 bases: TGCGCCAGCAGCGCGGGACAGGCCAAAAACATTCAGTACTTC.

This clonotype came up a few times. This rearrangement joins TRBV5-6 to TRBJ2-3, with 9 bases identical to TRBD2. Germline V CDR1 and CDR2: SGHDT, YYEEEE. Trimming cost V 4 bases and J 4 bases; bases outside gene matches: 10. The CDR3 totals 16 residues. The CDR3 sequence: CASSRFPGLAPDTQYF. DNA of the CDR3: TGTGCCAGCAGCCGATTCCCGGGACTAGCTCCAGATACGCAGTATTTT.

The chain couples TRBV5-1 to TRBJ2-7; perhaps TRBD2 as D (5 bases). The CDR3 is 14 residues long. Trimming cost V 2 bases and J 4 bases, with 13 bases left between them. Germline lookup yields CDR1 SGHRS and CDR2 YFSETQ. Written as DNA, the CDR3 is TGCGCCAGCAGCTTCCAAGATACGGGGTACGAGCAGTACTTC. It is translated as CASSFQDTGYEQYF. The full variable domain, completed using reference TRBV5-1 and TRBJ2-7, is KAGVTQTPRYLIKTRGQQVTLSCSPISGHRSVSWYQQTPGQGLQFLFEYFSETQRNKGNFPGRFSGRQFSNSRSEMNVSTLELGDSALYLCASSFQDTGYEQYFGPGTRLTVT.

This clonotype was counted only a few times. The chain is built from TRBV5-5 and TRBJ1-1, with TRBD1 matching over 10 bases. This CDR3 has 15 amino acids. CDR1 is SGHKS and CDR2 is YYEKEE in the germline V gene (reference sequence). The V and J ends lost 3 bases and 4 bases, in that order; junction bases with no gene match: 6. DNA of the CDR3: TGTGCCAGCAGCTCACTACGGACAGGGGGCACTGAAGCTTTCTTT. Translating gives CASSSLRTGGTEAFF.

The chain joins TRBV5-5 to TRBJ1-1, with 9 bases aligning to TRBD1. The V gene's germline CDR1 is SGHKS and CDR2 YYEKEE (reference sequence). This CDR3 spans 17 amino acids. V was pared by 5 bases and J by 0 bases, with 11 bases of the junction left unmatched. The CDR3 DNA reads as TGTGCCAGCAGTTACGGACAGGGGAAGATCCTGAACACTGAAGCTTTCTTT. It specifies CASSYGQGKILNTEAFF.

This clonotype was counted between two and nine times. The chain employs TRBV4-1 and TRBJ2-3; a possible D gene is TRBD1 (6 bases). The CDR3 runs to 16 residues. Germline V gene data show CDR1 as MGHRA and CDR2 as YSYEKL. Trimming removed 1 base at V and 2 bases at J, with 13 bases between. In DNA, the CDR3 is TGCGCCAGCAGCCAAGGGCCAGGGGCGTACACAGATACGCAGTATTTT. It specifies CASSQGPGAYTDTQYF.

This clonotype was recorded a few times. V usage is TRBV12-3 or TRBV12-4 and J usage is TRBJ2-3; TRBD2 aligns across 7 bases. V lost 1 base to trimming and J lost 5 bases; unmatched junction nucleotides: 6. The CDR3 has 15 residues. CDR3 bases: TGTGCCAGCAGTTTAGTTGGCGGGAGAAAAGATACGCAGTATTTT. Its protein product is CASSLVGGRKDTQYF.

The V call is TRBV12-3 or TRBV12-4, the J call TRBJ1-1; no clear D gene. CDR3 size: 15 residues. V lost 2 bases and J lost 0, with 10 bases in between. This CDR3 is CASSLSFLVNTEAFF. The CDR3 DNA is TGTGCCAGCAGTTTAAGTTTCTTAGTGAACACTGAAGCTTTCTTT.

In this sample, this clonotype turned up a few times. The chain combines TRBV29-1 with TRBJ2-5; 7 bases align to TRBD2. This CDR3 has 12 residues. J was trimmed by 6 bases and V by 4 bases; bases with no gene match: 5. Germline CDR1 and CDR2: SQVTM and ANQGSEA. For the CDR3, the DNA is TGCAGCGTTGGGGAGGGTGGACAGACCCAGTACTTC. This sequence encodes CSVGEGGQTQYF.

The V call is TRBV3-1, the J call TRBJ2-1, with TRBD2 identical over 13 bases. Germline assignment: CDR1 LGHDT and CDR2 YNNKEL (reference sequence). CDR3 length equals 21 residues. V dropped 1 base and J dropped 10; count of bases not matched to a gene: 22. The DNA of the CDR3 is TGTGCCAGCAGCCAAGGTAGTCCGGGACTAGCGGGAATCAGTGGTTTCGGGGAGCAGTTCTTC. This sequence encodes CASSQGSPGLAGISGFGEQFF.

The chain links TRBV6-5 to TRBJ1-1, with 9 bases fitting TRBD1. Germline CDR1 and CDR2: MNHEY and SVGAGI. V lost 0 bases, J lost 3 bases, and 2 bases stayed unmatched. The CDR3 is 15 residues long. The CDR3 DNA is TGTGCCAGCAGTTACTCGGGACAGGGCCACACTGAAGCTTTCTTT. Protein: CASSYSGQGHTEAFF.

This clonotype was recorded many times. The germline gene is not matched at one end of the junction; a read error may be the cause. The V and J genes are TRBV5-1 and TRBJ2-2, with D tentatively TRBD1 (6 bases). Per the germline V gene, CDR1 is SGHRS and CDR2 is YFSETQ. The CDR3 loop spans 13 amino acids. This CDR3 reads CASSLQGPGELFF. The CDR3 DNA reads TGTGCCAGCAGTCTTCAGGGGCCCGGGGAGCTGTTTTTT.

The chain joins TRBV21-1 to TRBJ2-1; the table calls TRBD1, which could not be checked here. TRBV21-1 is marked as a pseudogene. The CDR3 consists of 19 residues. The CDR3 reads CASSKVGGPGNRSYNEQFF. Here the CDR3 DNA reads TGTGCCAGCAGCAAAGTAGGGGGACCGGGAAATCGGTCCTACAATGAGCAGTTCTTC.

This rearrangement joins TRBV10-3 to TRBJ2-3, with TRBD2 matching 7 bases. Trimming cost V 5 bases and J 1 base; bases outside gene matches: 6. The CDR3 has 15 residues. Germline CDR1 reads ENHRY; CDR2 reads SYGVKD. CDR3 amino acids: CAISPQRGGTDTQYF. CDR3 sequence (DNA): TGTGCCATCAGTCCTCAGCGGGGAGGCACAGATACGCAGTATTTT.

V and J are TRBV10-3 and TRBJ1-2; D call uncertain. CDR1 is ENHRY and CDR2 is SYGVKD in the germline V gene. CDR3 size: 16 residues. Trimming left V 0 bases short and J 5 bases short, with 16 bases between. CDR3 coding DNA: TGTGCCATCAGTGAGTCTGGGTCAGCTGAGAGATATGGCTACACCTTC. Protein: CAISESGSAERYGYTF.

The V gene is TRBV5-1, the J gene TRBJ2-3, with 13 nucleotides matching TRBD2. In germline, CDR1 is SGHRS, CDR2 YFSETQ. The V and J ends lost 1 base and 2 bases, in that order; junction bases with no gene match: 7. The CDR3 loop spans 18 amino acids. The CDR3 DNA sequence: TGCGCCAGCAGCTTGCGACTAGCGGGAGGATCAATCACAGATACGCAGTATTTT. This translates into CASSLRLAGGSITDTQYF.

V is TRBV29-1 and J is TRBJ2-3; 7 nucleotides line up with TRBD2. Per germline, CDR1 SQVTM and CDR2 ANQGSEA. V was clipped by 1 base and J by 5 bases; unmatched bases: 9. CDR3 size: 15 residues. The CDR3 is CSVEGFSSGIDTQYF. The CDR3 nucleotides read TGCAGCGTTGAAGGGTTCTCTAGCGGCATAGATACGCAGTATTTT.

The rearrangement joins TRBV27 to TRBJ1-1, with 7 bases lining up with TRBD1. The CDR3 length is 13 residues. V gave up 4 bases and J gave up 6 bases; unmatched junction bases: 5. CDR1 is MNHEY, CDR2 SMNVEV, per germline (reference sequence). The CDR3 DNA reads as TGTGCCAGCAGTTACAGGGGATACGCTGAAGCTTTCTTT. Translated: CASSYRGYAEAFF.

This clonotype occurred a few times. V gene TRBV24-1 combines with J gene TRBJ2-5; 10 nucleotides agree with TRBD1. CDR1 is KGHDR, CDR2 SFDVKD, per germline. The CDR3 contains 15 residues. Losses at the gene ends were 2 bases for V and 5 bases for J; bases not matched to a gene: 4. The CDR3 DNA reads TGTGCCACCAGTGATTCGCGACAGGGGGCGGAGACCCAGTACTTC. This gives the protein CATSDSRQGAETQYF.

This clonotype has only a few counts. This chain links TRBV2 with TRBJ2-4; D unresolved. CDR1 and CDR2 from the germline V gene are SNHLY and FYNNEI. The germline V and J ends were trimmed by 4 bases and 0 bases, with 7 bases remaining between them. The CDR3 loop spans 14 amino acids. The CDR3 spells CASSVLLAKNIQYF. DNA for the CDR3: TGTGCCAGCAGTGTGTTGTTAGCCAAAAACATTCAGTACTTC.

This clonotype was found a few times. The gene calls are TRBV18 and TRBJ2-1, with TRBD2 identical over 10 bases. Germline CDR1 reads KGHSH; CDR2 reads LQKENI. The length of the CDR3 is 16 residues. Trimming at V came to 3 bases and at J to 8 bases, leaving 10 bases not matched to a gene. The CDR3 DNA sequence: TGTGCCAGCTCACCTTATCCTAGCGGGAGTCGCTATGAGCAGTTCTTC. Its protein product is CASSPYPSGSRYEQFF. The entire variable domain, with the rest obtained from reference TRBV18 and TRBJ2-1, is as follows: NAGVMQNPRHLVRRRGQEARLRCSPMKGHSHVYWYRQLPEEGLKFMVYLQKENIIDESGMPKERFSAEFPKEGPSILRIQQVVRGDSAAYFCASSPYPSGSRYEQFFGPGTRLTVL.

This chain connects TRBV28 to TRBJ2-1; 11 bases are shared with TRBD2. Germline CDR1 and CDR2: MDHEN and SYDVKM. CDR3 size: 16 residues. With 5 bases clipped from V and 7 bases from J, the junction kept 10 bases outside the gene matches. The CDR3 DNA follows: TGTGCCAGCAGTGAATTGGGACTAGCGGTCGGGAATGAGCAGTTCTTC. This translates into CASSELGLAVGNEQFF.

This clonotype showed up just a few times. The chain is built from TRBV5-1 and TRBJ2-5, with 7 bases that match TRBD1. Germline loops: CDR1 SGHRS, CDR2 YFSETQ. V was clipped by 5 bases and J by 3 bases; unmatched bases: 7. There are 14 residues in the CDR3. CDR3 bases: TGCGCCAGCAGGAGAGGGGGCGAAAAAGAGACCCAGTACTTC. This codes for CASRRGGEKETQYF.

The chain employs TRBV20-1 and TRBJ2-7; a weak D match, TRBD1 (6 bases). Trimming cost V 6 bases and J 8 bases, with 20 bases left between them. Germline CDR1 reads DFQATT; CDR2 reads SNEGSKA (reference sequence). The CDR3 is 13 amino acids. The DNA for the CDR3 is TGCAGTGCAGCAGGGGTCCCTGGGGACAAGCAGTACTTC. Translated, it gives CSAAGVPGDKQYF.

This clonotype was detected only a few times. The chain joins TRBV6-6 to TRBJ2-2; the match to TRBD1 covers 7 bases. This CDR3 region has 12 residues. Germline V CDR1 and CDR2: MNHNY, SVGAGI (reference sequence). Unmatched junction bases numbered 2, after V lost 6 bases and J lost 7 bases. The CDR3 coding sequence is TGTGCCAGCAGGACAGGGATCGGGGAGCTGTTTTTT. Translating gives CASRTGIGELFF.

The genes are TRBV4-1 and TRBJ2-1, with 7 nucleotides matching TRBD2. The CDR3 is made up of 16 amino acids. V trimming: 1 base; J trimming: 7 bases; junction bases outside the gene matches: 10. Germline V CDR1 and CDR2: MGHRA, YSYEKL. The CDR3 coding sequence is TGCGCCAGCAGCCAAGTTATTTGGCGGGAGTGGAATGAGCAGTTCTTC. Amino acids: CASSQVIWREWNEQFF.

The V and J genes are TRBV20-1 and TRBJ2-1, with D unclear. Trimming took 4 bases from V and 6 from J, leaving 16 bases between them. CDR1 DFQATT and CDR2 SNEGSKA come from the germline V gene (reference sequence). The CDR3 runs to 14 residues. The CDR3 sequence is CSAKRPAWVNEQFF. In DNA, the CDR3 is TGCAGTGCTAAGCGACCCGCGTGGGTCAATGAGCAGTTCTTC.